This TCR beta chain was documented in a study of early T cells in non-severe SARS-CoV-2 infection. By its share, this clonotype is medium-sized. TCRdb independently ran MiXCR on the 5' RACE reads; one entry per CDR3 protein. The profile covers some 91,000 distinct CDR3 sequences, with approximately 13% appearing a single time and about 2.1% taken by the ten largest. This CDR3 has 16 amino acids. Trimming shortened V by 0 bases and J by 1 base, and 13 bases separated the two germline ends. CDR1 is SNHLY and CDR2 is FYNNEI in the germline V gene. The gene calls are TRBV2 and TRBJ2-7; no clear D. Input material: whole blood. The origin of this receptor is an adult who was a healthcare worker with PCR-confirmed SARS-CoV-2 infection or an uninfected control (not recorded which). The DNA for the CDR3 is TGTGCCAGCAGTGAAGCGCTTAGCAGAAGATCCTACGAGCAGTACTTC. This encodes CASSEALSRRSYEQYF.